The clone carrying this T cell receptor (beta chain) was detected many times. One entry per CDR3 protein, called by TCRdb with MiXCR from the 5' RACE reads. Of roughly 340,000 distinct CDR3 sequences listed, 28% are singletons. The data were obtained in a study of identical twins' blood T cells. The CDR3 has 12 amino acids. V was shortened by 6 bases and J by 1 base, with 4 bases between the two germline ends. Germline V gene lookup returns CDR1 SGHRS and CDR2 YFSETQ. Specimen: PBMCs. The chain employs TRBV5-1 and TRBJ2-2; D gene uncertain. The clonotype originates from a woman aged 18 to 55 in good health. The CDR3 loop is CASTENTGELFF. The CDR3 bases are TGCGCCAGCACGGAGAACACCGGGGAGCTGTTTTTT. The whole variable domain, filled in from reference TRBV5-1 and TRBJ2-2, reads KAGVTQTPRYLIKTRGQQVTLSCSPISGHRSVSWYQQTPGQGLQFLFEYFSETQRNKGNFPGRFSGRQFSNSRSEMNVSTLELGDSALYLCASTENTGELFFGEGSRLTVL.